A single count supports the clone carrying this TCR beta chain. The antigen remains undetermined. A multiplex PCR was run with 60 Vbeta primers and 13 Jbeta primers. The assay was immunoSEQ multiplex PCR, and TCRdb's table has in-frame clones only and misses some. The table shows about 110,000 clones, with about two thirds occurring only once. The V gene lost 4 bases and the J gene lost 4 bases, with 16 bases spanning the gap. This CDR3 spans 15 amino acids. CDR1 is SGHRS and CDR2 is YFSETQ in the germline V gene. The data are from a study of cytomegalovirus exposure and HLA in healthy donors. Regarding the study as a whole: Most TCR sequences proved rare, with some public TCRs found in many donors. There were reportedly fewer N-insertions in an Asian-associated ancestry cluster than the roughly 700-donor mean, in a later analysis. Altogether, 160 or so TCR beta chains were recorded as cytomegalovirus-associated.

Input material: PBMCs. The J gene is TRBJ2-3, the V gene TRBV5-1, with D possibly being TRBD1 (6 bases). The sequence was obtained from a female donor in good health and CMV-seronegative. For the CDR3, the DNA is TGCGCCAGCAGCAGAAACAGGGTTGGAGCAGATACGCAGTATTTT. Residues: CASSRNRVGADTQYF.